One and the same sample provided the 18 T cell receptor beta chains below, sequenced in a study of persistence of HIV-infected CD4 T cells. An overlapping HIV-1 Gag peptide pool stimulated these cells at about 1 ug/peptide/mL. Memory cells lacking CD40L and CD69 with high CD45RO were sorted. This was the immunoSEQ version 4 assay in survey mode. Clones were read by immunoSEQ multiplex PCR, and TCRdb kept only the in-frame ones, dropping some. Of 64,000 or so clones detected, roughly 75% appear once; the ten largest clones hold about 1.5%. Their cognate antigens are unknown. The material was CD4+ T cells sorted from PBMCs after roughly 18-hour stimulation, obtained from a patient who received antiretroviral therapy. The receptors shown here come from an adult man with HIV who was CMV-seropositive.

V usage is TRBV10-2 and J usage is TRBJ2-7, with D possibly matching TRBD1 (5 bases). CDR3 length: 15 amino acids. V gave up 2 bases and J gave up 4 bases, with 15 bases separating them. Germline V CDR1 and CDR2: WSHSY, SAAADI. CDR3 DNA sequence: TGCGCCAGCAGTGAGATGGAGAGACAGCCATACGAGCAGTACTTC. Protein sequence: CASSEMERQPYEQYF.

The V and J genes are TRBV5-8 and TRBJ1-6; D is unresolved. The V end lost 0 bases, the J end lost 7 bases, and 5 bases lay between the germline ends. The CDR3 is 13 amino acids. Germline loops: CDR1 SGHTS, CDR2 YDEGEE. The CDR3 loop reads CASSLGGNSPLHF. The CDR3 nucleotides are TGTGCCAGCAGCTTGGGCGGGAATTCACCCCTCCACTTT.

V is TRBV18 and J is TRBJ1-6, with D unresolved. The CDR3 extends over 15 amino acids. The germline gives CDR1 KGHSH, CDR2 LQKENI. V was clipped by 0 bases and J by 7 bases, with 10 bases between them. The CDR3 nucleotides read TGTGCCAGCTCACCACCCGCAGGTGGAAATTCACCCCTCCACTTT. This encodes CASSPPAGGNSPLHF.

The chain employs TRBV10-1 and TRBJ2-3; D uncertain. Trimming pared 0 bases from V and 2 bases from J, leaving 9 bases between. The CDR3 covers 15 residues. Germline-derived CDR1 and CDR2 are WNHNN and SYGVQD (reference sequence). The CDR3 here is CASSESQGITDTQYF. The CDR3 DNA follows: TGCGCCAGCAGTGAGTCGCAAGGGATCACAGATACGCAGTATTTT.

The genes are TRBV5-1 and TRBJ1-6, with D perhaps TRBD1 (5 bases). Germline V gene lookup returns CDR1 SGHRS and CDR2 YFSETQ. The CDR3 sequence is 16 residues long. V was clipped by 4 bases and J by 9 bases, with 20 bases between them. As DNA, the CDR3 is TGCGCCAGCAGCCTAGCCCTGGGGCAAGAGAGTTCACCCCTCCACTTT. Protein sequence: CASSLALGQESSPLHF.

This clone was counted only a few times. The chain's CDR3 is CASSVDGTGPYGYTF. As DNA, the CDR3 is TGTGCCAGCAGCGTAGACGGGACAGGGCCTTATGGCTACACCTTC. The genes are TRBV9 and TRBJ1-2; 9 positions agree with TRBD1. The J segment lost 5 bases and the V segment lost 0 bases, leaving 5 bases of the junction unmatched. Per germline, CDR1 SGDLS and CDR2 YYNGEE. This CDR3 is built from 15 residues.

The chain is built from TRBV6-4 and TRBJ1-3; 7 bases line up with TRBD1. Per the germline V gene, CDR1 is MRHNA and CDR2 is SNTAGT. The CDR3 extends over 19 amino acids. Trimming at V came to 2 bases and at J to 5 bases, leaving 18 bases not matched to a gene. The CDR3 nucleotides are TGTGCCAGCAGTGACCCACCCTCTCACCGACAGGGCCGTCGAAACACCATATATTTT. Its translation: CASSDPPSHRQGRRNTIYF.

This chain uses TRBV14 with TRBJ2-7; D not resolved. V was trimmed by 1 base and J by 2 bases, leaving 6 bases between them. Germline-derived CDR1 and CDR2 are SGHDN and FVKESK. The CDR3 contains 13 residues. The CDR3 DNA is TGTGCCAGCAGCCAAGGAAGAGCCTACGAGCAGTACTTC. It translates to CASSQGRAYEQYF.

The chain combines TRBV7-8 with TRBJ2-1; 11 nucleotides agree with TRBD2. V lost 2 bases, J lost 5 bases, and 8 bases stayed unmatched. CDR1 is SGHVS and CDR2 is FQNEAQ in the germline V gene. The CDR3 is 17 residues long. The CDR3 nucleotides read TGTGCCAGCAGCTTAAAGGCCCTAGCGGGGGGTAACAATGAGCAGTTCTTC. Translation gives CASSLKALAGGNNEQFF.

This sequence joins TRBV11-2 and TRBJ2-1; TRBD1 matches at 7 bases. The CDR3 totals 15 residues. CDR1 is SGHAT and CDR2 is FQNNGV in the germline V gene. J was trimmed by 0 bases and V by 5 bases; bases with no gene match: 4. The CDR3 sequence: CASSISGGSYNEQFF. The CDR3 bases are TGTGCCAGCAGCATATCAGGGGGCTCCTACAATGAGCAGTTCTTC.

The J gene is TRBJ2-3, the V gene TRBV7-9, with 7 bases lining up with TRBD1. The CDR3 has 16 amino acids. The trim removed 5 bases at V and 3 bases at J, leaving 11 bases unmatched. Germline assignment: CDR1 SEHNR and CDR2 FQNEAQ (reference sequence). The CDR3 loop is CASSRQQGQKTDTQYF. The CDR3 nucleotides are TGTGCCAGCAGCCGACAGCAGGGACAGAAAACAGATACGCAGTATTTT.

The chain joins TRBV28 to TRBJ1-4; D gene uncertain. CDR1 and CDR2 (germline): MDHEN, SYDVKM. Trimming shortened V by 4 bases and J by 8 bases, and 5 bases separated the two germline ends. The CDR3 runs to 11 residues. The CDR3 DNA follows: TGTGCCAGCAGTTCGGAGGAAAAACTGTTTTTT. Translation: CASSSEEKLFF.

This clone was seen a handful of times. This chain uses TRBV2 with TRBJ2-3, with TRBD2 matching 7 bases. Per the germline V gene, CDR1 is SNHLY and CDR2 is FYNNEI. CDR3 length: 14 residues. J was trimmed by 1 base and V by 3 bases; bases with no gene match: 1. CDR3 coding DNA: TGTGCCAGCAGTGATGGGGGGGGCACAGATACGCAGTATTTT. Translated, it gives CASSDGGGTDTQYF.

V gene TRBV7-3 combines with J gene TRBJ2-7; a weak D match, TRBD1 (6 bases). Trimming cost V 8 bases and J 7 bases, with 12 bases left between them. CDR1 SGHTA and CDR2 FQGTGA come from the germline V gene. This CDR3 contains 11 residues. CDR3 sequence: CASPPRGEQYF. CDR3 nucleotide sequence: TGTGCCAGCCCCCCTAGGGGGGAGCAGTACTTC.

The genes are TRBV14 and TRBJ2-3; no reliable D call. This CDR3 region has 14 residues. Trimming removed 6 bases from V and 0 bases from J, with 10 bases in between. CDR1 and CDR2 from the germline V gene are SGHDN and FVKESK. For the CDR3, the DNA is TGTGCCAGCAGACGAGATAGTAGCACAGATACGCAGTATTTT. It yields the protein CASRRDSSTDTQYF.

The chain joins TRBV24-1 to TRBJ1-1; 8 nucleotides match TRBD1. Germline trimming cut 7 bases from V and 4 bases from J; bases unmatched to any gene: 4. Per the germline V gene, CDR1 is KGHDR and CDR2 is SFDVKD. The CDR3 is made up of 13 amino acids. This chain's CDR3 is CATSGQGSTEAFF. CDR3 nucleotides: TGTGCCACCAGCGGACAGGGTAGCACTGAAGCTTTCTTT.

This sequence joins TRBV27 and TRBJ1-2, with D possibly TRBD1 on 6 matching bases. The V end was cut by 6 bases, the J end by 6 bases, with 14 bases between. CDR3 length: 13 amino acids. Germline V gene sequence: CDR1 MNHEY, CDR2 SMNVEV (reference sequence). This CDR3 is CASRFNRDNGYTF. CDR3 coding DNA: TGTGCCAGCAGATTTAACAGGGATAATGGCTACACCTTC.

This clone was seen only a few times. V gene TRBV28 combines with J gene TRBJ2-7; D is ambiguous. The CDR3 consists of 14 residues. V lost 3 bases and J lost 7, with 16 bases in between. From germline, CDR1 is MDHEN and CDR2 SYDVKM. The CDR3: CASSFPKDVREQYF. The CDR3 bases are TGTGCCAGCAGTTTCCCTAAGGACGTACGGGAGCAGTACTTC. The whole variable domain, remainder taken from reference TRBV28 and TRBJ2-7, is DVKVTQSSRYLVKRTGEKVFLECVQDMDHENMFWYRQDPGLGLRLIYFSYDVKMKEKGDIPEGYSVSREKKERFSLILESASTNQTSMYLCASSFPKDVREQYFGPGTRLTVT.